This T cell receptor beta chain was recovered during a study of blood T cell repertoires in COVID-19. Turning to the study itself: Nucleic acid was either cDNA or gDNA, and it came from T cells, B-cell-depleted T cells, or PBMCs.

Between the trimmed V and J ends, which lost 10 bases and 1 base, there was a span of 13 bases. From germline, CDR1 is ENHRY and CDR2 SYGVKD. The CDR3 consists of 13 residues. TCRdb's table, derived via immunoSEQ multiplex PCR, lists solely in-frame clones and lacks some. The sample shows some 100,000 clones, less than 90% of them seen only once. Sequenced input: peripheral blood. The V call is TRBV10-3, the J call TRBJ2-5, with D possibly matching TRBD2 (5 bases). This TCR was sampled from a man aged 65 to 79 who had recovered from COVID-19. The CDR3 region has the DNA TGTGCCACTAGCCCCGACGGCCAAGAGACCCAGTACTTC. Protein product: CATSPDGQETQYF.